The 5 T cell receptor beta chains listed next were all sequenced from one sample in a study of cytomegalovirus exposure and HLA in healthy donors. The PCR used 60 Vbeta and 13 Jbeta primers. Produced via immunoSEQ multiplex PCR; TCRdb's table is partial and in-frame only. The repertoire holds about 130,000 clones, with roughly 74% as singletons. What was sequenced was PBMCs. The receptors here all came from a woman in her fifties or sixties in good health and CMV-seropositive.

This rearrangement joins TRBV15 to TRBJ1-4; 7 bases agree with TRBD1. Germline trimming cut 3 bases from V and 4 bases from J; bases unmatched to any gene: 5. Germline V gene data show CDR1 as LNHNV and CDR2 as YYDKDF (reference sequence). The CDR3 loop spans 15 amino acids. The CDR3 is CATSSRQGLNEKLFF. As DNA, the CDR3 is TGTGCCACCAGCAGCCGACAGGGTCTTAATGAAAAACTGTTTTTT.

In nucleotides, the CDR3 is TGTGCCAGCAGCCAAATCGGACAGGGAATCTACGAGCAGTACTTC. This translates into CASSQIGQGIYEQYF. The J gene is TRBJ2-7, the V gene TRBV5-6, with TRBD1 matching 8 bases. Germline V gene sequence: CDR1 SGHDT, CDR2 YYEEEE. The CDR3 runs 15 residues. Losses at the gene ends were 4 bases for V and 3 bases for J; bases not matched to a gene: 9.

The J gene is TRBJ2-5, the V gene TRBV7-2, with unresolved D. The germline V and J ends were trimmed by 1 base and 2 bases, with 5 bases remaining between them. Per the germline V gene, CDR1 is SGHTA and CDR2 is FQGNSA. The CDR3 loop spans 13 amino acids. DNA for the CDR3: TGTGCCAGCAGCTTAGTCCAGCAAGAGACCCAGTACTTC. Protein product: CASSLVQQETQYF.

The CDR3 coding sequence is TGTGCCAGCAGCTTAGGGGCAGGGGTTGGGCACACTGAAGCTTTCTTT. It translates to CASSLGAGVGHTEAFF. J is TRBJ1-1 and V is TRBV7-2; tentatively, D is TRBD1 (6 bases). Trimming removed 1 base from V and 3 bases from J, with 15 bases in between. This CDR3 has 16 residues. Germline V gene sequence: CDR1 SGHTA, CDR2 FQGNSA.

As concerns this clone: Other DNA sequences in this specimen translate into the identical CDR3. This chain's CDR3 is CASSFSPTDTQYF. In DNA, the CDR3 is TGTGCCAGCAGCTTCTCTCCTACAGATACGCAGTATTTT. The chain employs TRBV7-2 and TRBJ2-3; unclear D gene. V lost 3 bases and J 3 bases, leaving 7 bases between the germline ends. The CDR3 runs 13 residues. The germline gives CDR1 SGHTA, CDR2 FQGNSA.